This T cell receptor (beta chain) was documented in a study of T cell clonality in common variable immunodeficiency. The CDR3 is 13 residues long. V was pared by 4 bases and J by 4 bases, with 9 bases between. The V gene's germline CDR1 is LNHDA and CDR2 SQIVND (reference sequence). Of CVID subjects, approximately 14 were female and 30 or so male, mean age about 37. Method: immunoSEQ multiplex PCR; TCRdb's copy keeps in-frame clones and lacks some. There are approximately 29,000 clones in the sample, none observed a single time. This clone was observed a few times. What it binds is unknown. The CDR3 end is not reached by the read, which stops 3 residues before it; the germline J gene fills it in. Study-wide results and limits: Fewer deletions and N-nucleotide insertions were reportedly seen in common variable immunodeficiency TCR beta sequences.

The TCR sequence derives from a human donor with common variable immunodeficiency. Specimen: peripheral blood mononuclear cells. This chain joins TRBV19 and TRBJ2-3; D is possibly TRBD2 (6 bases). The sequenced CDR3 bases are TGTGCCAGTAGTACCTGGGGGGCAGATACG. Amino acids: CASSTWGADT. The complete CDR3 protein is CASSTWGADTQYF. The variable domain in full, with the rest retrieved from reference TRBV19 and TRBJ2-3, is DGGITQSPKYLFRKEGQNVTLSCEQNLNHDAMYWYRQDPGQGLRLIYYSQIVNDFQKGDIAEGYSVSREKKESFPLTVTSAQKNPTAFYLCASSTWGADTQYFGPGTRLTVL.